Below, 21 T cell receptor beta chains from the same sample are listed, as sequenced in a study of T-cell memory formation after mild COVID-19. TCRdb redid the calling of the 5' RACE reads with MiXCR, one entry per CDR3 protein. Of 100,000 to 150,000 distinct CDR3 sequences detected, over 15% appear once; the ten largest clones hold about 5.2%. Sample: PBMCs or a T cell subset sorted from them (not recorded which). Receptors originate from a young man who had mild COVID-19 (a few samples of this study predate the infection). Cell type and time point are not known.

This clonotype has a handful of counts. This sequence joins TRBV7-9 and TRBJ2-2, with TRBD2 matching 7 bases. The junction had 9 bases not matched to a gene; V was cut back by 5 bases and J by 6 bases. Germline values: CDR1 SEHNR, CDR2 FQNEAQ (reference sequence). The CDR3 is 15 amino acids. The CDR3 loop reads CASSLGTTGPGELFF. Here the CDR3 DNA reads TGTGCCAGCAGCCTAGGGACTACGGGCCCCGGGGAGCTGTTTTTT. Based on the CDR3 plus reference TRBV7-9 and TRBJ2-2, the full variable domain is DTGVSQNPRHKITKRGQNVTFRCDPISEHNRLYWYRQTLGQGPEFLTYFQNEAQLEKSRLLSDRFSAERPKGSFSTLEIQRTEQGDSAMYLCASSLGTTGPGELFFGEGSRLTVL.

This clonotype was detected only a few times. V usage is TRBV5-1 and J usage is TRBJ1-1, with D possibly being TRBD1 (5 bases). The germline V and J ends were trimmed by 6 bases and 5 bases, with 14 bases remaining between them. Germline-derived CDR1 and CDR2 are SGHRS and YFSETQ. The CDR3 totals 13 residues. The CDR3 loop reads CASKTAEGTEAFF. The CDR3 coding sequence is TGCGCCAGCAAGACAGCAGAGGGGACTGAAGCTTTCTTT.

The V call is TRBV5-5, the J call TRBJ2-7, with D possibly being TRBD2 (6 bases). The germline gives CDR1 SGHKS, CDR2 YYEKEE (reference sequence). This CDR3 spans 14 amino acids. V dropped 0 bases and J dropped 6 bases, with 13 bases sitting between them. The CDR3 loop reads CASSLVGGEFEQYV. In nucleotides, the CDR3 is TGTGCCAGCAGCTTGGTGGGAGGAGAGTTCGAGCAGTACGTC.

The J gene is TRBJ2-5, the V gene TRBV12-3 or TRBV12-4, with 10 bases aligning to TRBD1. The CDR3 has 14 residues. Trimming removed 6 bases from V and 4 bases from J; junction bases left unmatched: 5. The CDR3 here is CASSAGQGRETQYF. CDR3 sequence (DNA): TGTGCCAGCAGCGCGGGACAGGGGCGAGAGACCCAGTACTTC.

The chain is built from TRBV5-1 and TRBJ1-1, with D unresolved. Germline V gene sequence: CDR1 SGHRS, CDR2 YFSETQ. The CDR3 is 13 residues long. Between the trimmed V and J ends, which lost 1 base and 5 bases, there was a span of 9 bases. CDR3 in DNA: TGCGCCAGCAGCTTGCTAATTTCAACTGAAGCTTTCTTT. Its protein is CASSLLISTEAFF. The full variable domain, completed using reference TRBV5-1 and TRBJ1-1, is KAGVTQTPRYLIKTRGQQVTLSCSPISGHRSVSWYQQTPGQGLQFLFEYFSETQRNKGNFPGRFSGRQFSNSRSEMNVSTLELGDSALYLCASSLLISTEAFFGQGTRLTVV.

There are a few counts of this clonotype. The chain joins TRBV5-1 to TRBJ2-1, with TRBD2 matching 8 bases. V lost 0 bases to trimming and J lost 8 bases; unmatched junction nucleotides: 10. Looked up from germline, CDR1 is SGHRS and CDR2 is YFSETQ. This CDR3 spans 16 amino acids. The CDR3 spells CASSLGPGGAQYEQFF. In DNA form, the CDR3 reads TGCGCCAGCAGCTTGGGGCCCGGGGGGGCCCAATATGAGCAGTTCTTC.

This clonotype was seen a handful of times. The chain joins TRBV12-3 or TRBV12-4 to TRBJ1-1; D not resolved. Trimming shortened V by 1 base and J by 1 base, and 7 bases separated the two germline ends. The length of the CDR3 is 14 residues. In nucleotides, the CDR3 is TGTGCCAGCAGTTTAGTAGCGGGGAACACTGAAGCTTTCTTT. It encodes CASSLVAGNTEAFF.

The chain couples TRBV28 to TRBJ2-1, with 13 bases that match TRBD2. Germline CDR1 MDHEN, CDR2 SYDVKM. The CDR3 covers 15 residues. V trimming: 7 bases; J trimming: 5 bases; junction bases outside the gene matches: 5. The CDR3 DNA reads TGTGCCAGCATTTCCGGGACTAGCGGGGACAATGAGCAGTTCTTC. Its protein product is CASISGTSGDNEQFF.

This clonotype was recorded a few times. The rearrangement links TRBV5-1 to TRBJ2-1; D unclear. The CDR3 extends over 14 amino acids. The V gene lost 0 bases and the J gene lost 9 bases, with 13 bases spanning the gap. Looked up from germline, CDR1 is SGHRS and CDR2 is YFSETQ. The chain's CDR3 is CASSLDTSSGEQFF. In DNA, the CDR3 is TGCGCCAGCAGCTTGGATACCTCCTCGGGTGAGCAGTTCTTC.

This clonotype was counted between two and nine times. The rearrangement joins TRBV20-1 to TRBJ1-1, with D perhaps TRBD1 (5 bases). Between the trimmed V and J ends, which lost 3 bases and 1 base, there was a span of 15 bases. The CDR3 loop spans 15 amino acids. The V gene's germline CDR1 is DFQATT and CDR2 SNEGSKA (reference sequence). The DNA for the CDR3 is TGCAGTGCTAGTTTCTCAGACAGAAGGAACACTGAAGCTTTCTTT. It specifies CSASFSDRRNTEAFF.

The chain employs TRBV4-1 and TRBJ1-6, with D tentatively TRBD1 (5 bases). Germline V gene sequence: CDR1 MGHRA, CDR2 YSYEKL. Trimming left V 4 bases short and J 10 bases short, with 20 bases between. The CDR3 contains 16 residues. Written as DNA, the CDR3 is TGCGCCAGCAGCCCCTCGGGGGGACTAAGAGGGTCACCCCTCCACTTT. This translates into CASSPSGGLRGSPLHF.

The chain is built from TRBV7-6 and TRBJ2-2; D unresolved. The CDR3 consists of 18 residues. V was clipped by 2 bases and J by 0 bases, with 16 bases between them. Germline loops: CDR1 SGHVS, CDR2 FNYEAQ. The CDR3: CASSLKGSEAANTGELFF. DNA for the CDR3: TGTGCCAGCAGCTTAAAGGGATCCGAGGCCGCGAACACCGGGGAGCTGTTTTTT.

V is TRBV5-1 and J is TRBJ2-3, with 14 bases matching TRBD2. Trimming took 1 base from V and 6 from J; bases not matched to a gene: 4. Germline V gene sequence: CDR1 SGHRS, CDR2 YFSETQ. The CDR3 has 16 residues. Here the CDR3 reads CASSLQRTSGGDTQYF. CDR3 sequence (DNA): TGCGCCAGCAGCTTGCAGAGGACTAGCGGGGGGGATACGCAGTATTTT.

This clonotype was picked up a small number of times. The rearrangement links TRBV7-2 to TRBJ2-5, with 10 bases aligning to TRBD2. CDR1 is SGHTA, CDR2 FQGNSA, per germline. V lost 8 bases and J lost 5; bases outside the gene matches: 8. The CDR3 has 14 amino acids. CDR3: CASGRGTSVETQYF. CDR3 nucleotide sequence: TGTGCCAGCGGCCGCGGGACTAGCGTGGAGACCCAGTACTTC. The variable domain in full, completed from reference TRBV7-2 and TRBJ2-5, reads GAGVSQSPSNKVTEKGKDVELRCDPISGHTALYWYRQSLGQGLEFLIYFQGNSAPDKSGLPSDRFSAERTGGSVSTLTIQRTQQEDSAVYLCASGRGTSVETQYFGPGTRLLVL.

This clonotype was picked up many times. This chain's CDR3 is CASSTLGGGSDTQYF. In DNA form, the CDR3 reads TGTGCCAGCAGTACCTTGGGCGGGGGATCGGATACGCAGTATTTT. The chain couples TRBV28 to TRBJ2-3; 7 bases map to TRBD2. The CDR3 contains 15 residues. The V segment lost 5 bases and the J segment 6 bases; nucleotides outside the gene matches: 11. Per the germline V gene, CDR1 is MDHEN and CDR2 is SYDVKM.

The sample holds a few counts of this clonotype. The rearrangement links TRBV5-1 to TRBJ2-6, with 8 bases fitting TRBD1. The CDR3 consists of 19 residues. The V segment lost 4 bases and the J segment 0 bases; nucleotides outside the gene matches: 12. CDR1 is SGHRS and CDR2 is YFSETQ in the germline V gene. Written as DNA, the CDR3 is TGCGCCAGCAGCCCCCTTTTCCAGGGGGCCCTCTCTGGGGCCAACGTCCTGACTTTC. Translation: CASSPLFQGALSGANVLTF.

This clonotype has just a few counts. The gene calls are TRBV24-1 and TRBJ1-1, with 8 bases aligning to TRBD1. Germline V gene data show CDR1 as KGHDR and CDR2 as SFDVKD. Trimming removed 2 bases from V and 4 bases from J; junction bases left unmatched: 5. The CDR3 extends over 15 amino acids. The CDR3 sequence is CATSDSQGAGTEAFF. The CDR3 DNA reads TGTGCCACCAGTGATTCCCAGGGGGCCGGCACTGAAGCTTTCTTT.

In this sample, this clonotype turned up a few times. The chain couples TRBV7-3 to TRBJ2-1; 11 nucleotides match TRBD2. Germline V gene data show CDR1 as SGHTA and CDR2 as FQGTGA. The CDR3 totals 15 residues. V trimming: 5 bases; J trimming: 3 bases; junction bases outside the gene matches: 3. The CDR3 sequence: CASSGSGGGYNEQFF. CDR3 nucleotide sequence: TGTGCCAGCAGCGGTAGCGGGGGGGGCTACAATGAGCAGTTCTTC.

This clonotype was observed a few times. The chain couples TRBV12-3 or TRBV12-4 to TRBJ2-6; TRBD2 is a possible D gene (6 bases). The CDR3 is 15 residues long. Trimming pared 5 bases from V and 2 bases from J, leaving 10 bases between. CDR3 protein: CASSEGLPGANVLTF. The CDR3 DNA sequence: TGTGCCAGCAGTGAGGGACTTCCTGGGGCCAACGTCCTGACTTTC.

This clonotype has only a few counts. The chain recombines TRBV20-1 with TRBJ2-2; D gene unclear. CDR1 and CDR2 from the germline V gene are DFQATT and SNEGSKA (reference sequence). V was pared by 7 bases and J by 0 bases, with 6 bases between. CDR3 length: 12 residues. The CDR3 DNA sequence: TGCAGTGTACAGTCGAACACCGGGGAGCTGTTTTTT. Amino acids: CSVQSNTGELFF.

CDR3 coding DNA: TGTGCCAGCAGTGCCGAAACGAACACTGAAGCTTTCTTT. Protein product: CASSAETNTEAFF. The J gene is TRBJ1-1, the V gene TRBV2; D call uncertain. V was shortened by 4 bases and J by 1 base, with 7 bases between the two germline ends. The CDR3 has 13 amino acids. Germline CDR1 reads SNHLY; CDR2 reads FYNNEI.